The 11 T cell receptor beta chains below come from one sample, sequenced in a study of cytomegalovirus exposure and HLA in healthy donors. The PCR ran on 60 Vbeta and 13 Jbeta primers. Data came from immunoSEQ multiplex PCR; TCRdb stores just in-frame clones and leaves some out. The sample consists of 250,000 to 350,000 clones, about 90% of them appearing once. Sequenced input: PBMCs. All receptors come from a woman aged 18-29 years in good health and CMV-seronegative.

This chain uses TRBV6-4 with TRBJ2-7, with D maybe TRBD1 (6 bases). The CDR3 runs to 16 residues. The germline V gene has CDR1 MRHNA and CDR2 SNTAGT. The germline V and J ends were trimmed by 3 bases and 3 bases, with 18 bases remaining between them. In nucleotides, the CDR3 is TGTGCCAGCAGTGAGATTTCTTATGAACAGGGCTACGAGCAGTACTTC. This gives the protein CASSEISYEQGYEQYF.

The chain combines TRBV29-1 with TRBJ2-1; perhaps TRBD2 as D (6 bases). V was cut by 3 bases and J by 1 base, with 10 bases left in between. The CDR3 runs 14 residues. Germline CDR1 SQVTM, CDR2 ANQGSEA. CDR3 loop: CSVDGGSSYNEQFF. The CDR3 region has the DNA TGCAGCGTTGACGGGGGTAGTTCCTACAATGAGCAGTTCTTC.

The chain employs TRBV7-6 and TRBJ1-1, with a possible D match to TRBD1 (6 bases). Germline loops: CDR1 SGHVS, CDR2 FNYEAQ. Trimming pared 5 bases from V and 8 bases from J, leaving 15 bases between. There are 13 residues in the CDR3. In DNA form, the CDR3 reads TGTGCCAGCAGCCAAACAGGGCGGGGGGAAGCTTTCTTT. Its protein product is CASSQTGRGEAFF.

This chain links TRBV9 with TRBJ1-4, with TRBD1 matching over 7 bases. This CDR3 is built from 14 residues. V dropped 3 bases and J dropped 7; count of bases not matched to a gene: 6. CDR1 and CDR2 (germline): SGDLS, YYNGEE. This CDR3 reads CASSDRDSPEKLFF. The CDR3 DNA follows: TGTGCCAGCAGCGACCGGGACAGTCCTGAAAAACTGTTTTTT. Filled out from reference TRBV9 and TRBJ1-4, the complete variable domain reads DSGVTQTPKHLITATGQRVTLRCSPRSGDLSVYWYQQSLDQGLQFLIQYYNGEERAKGNILERFSAQQFPDLHSELNLSSLELGDSALYFCASSDRDSPEKLFFGSGTQLSVL.

The chain joins TRBV2 to TRBJ1-2; the D is unclear. CDR1 and CDR2 (germline): SNHLY, FYNNEI. This CDR3 spans 17 amino acids. With 7 bases removed from V and 4 bases from J, the gap between germline ends came to 25 bases. The CDR3 bases are TGTGCCAGCACGGAGGTATTGCCAGCCCGACGACTCTATGGCTACACCTTC. It is translated as CASTEVLPARRLYGYTF.

The V gene is TRBV5-1, the J gene TRBJ1-5; D might be TRBD1 (6 bases). CDR3 length equals 17 residues. Trimming cost V 5 bases and J 0 bases, with 18 bases left between them. The germline V gene encodes CDR1 SGHRS and CDR2 YFSETQ. The CDR3 reads CASRGLGAHYSNQPQHF. The CDR3 DNA reads as TGCGCCAGCAGGGGGTTGGGGGCGCACTATAGCAATCAGCCCCAGCATTTT.

This clone was counted a single time. The genes are TRBV2 and TRBJ1-1; 9 nucleotides match TRBD1. Unmatched junction bases numbered 19, after V lost 10 bases and J lost 10 bases. Looked up from germline, CDR1 is SNHLY and CDR2 is FYNNEI. The CDR3 covers 15 residues. The CDR3 DNA is TGTGCCACCCAGGAAGAGTCCCGGGACAGGGAAGGAGCTTTCTTT. Encoded protein: CATQEESRDREGAFF.

J is TRBJ2-3 and V is TRBV29-1, with 10 nucleotides matching TRBD2. CDR3 length: 13 residues. CDR1 SQVTM and CDR2 ANQGSEA come from the germline V gene. V shed 8 bases and J 0 bases; nucleotides not matched to a gene: 2. The DNA of the CDR3 is TGCAGCAGCGGGGGGGGTAGCACAGATACGCAGTATTTT. Residues: CSSGGGSTDTQYF.

This chain links TRBV9 with TRBJ2-5, with 9 bases aligning to TRBD1. CDR3 size: 14 residues. CDR1 and CDR2 from the germline V gene are SGDLS and YYNGEE. The J segment lost 4 bases and the V segment lost 7 bases, leaving 8 bases of the junction unmatched. In nucleotides, the CDR3 is TGTGCCAGCGGGGGGACAGGGTCGGCAGAGACCCAGTACTTC. The encoded protein is CASGGTGSAETQYF. Combining the CDR3 with reference TRBV9 and TRBJ2-5 gives the whole variable domain DSGVTQTPKHLITATGQRVTLRCSPRSGDLSVYWYQQSLDQGLQFLIQYYNGEERAKGNILERFSAQQFPDLHSELNLSSLELGDSALYFCASGGTGSAETQYFGPGTRLLVL.

The chain couples TRBV5-1 to TRBJ2-1; 9 nucleotides match TRBD1. This CDR3 region has 14 residues. In germline, CDR1 is SGHRS, CDR2 YFSETQ. V was clipped by 1 base and J by 10 bases; unmatched bases: 6. CDR3 residues: CASSLYTGGIEQFF. Written as DNA, the CDR3 is TGCGCCAGCAGCTTGTATACAGGGGGCATCGAGCAGTTCTTC.

V and J are TRBV27 and TRBJ2-3, with a possible D match to TRBD2 (5 bases). Between the trimmed V and J ends, which lost 2 bases and 4 bases, there was a span of 7 bases. Germline CDR1 MNHEY, CDR2 SMNVEV (reference sequence). CDR3 length: 13 residues. The CDR3 sequence is CASSLSSADTQYF. The CDR3 region has the DNA TGTGCCAGCAGTTTAAGTAGCGCAGATACGCAGTATTTT.